This T cell receptor (beta chain) was sequenced during a study of cytomegalovirus exposure and HLA in healthy donors. In the PCR, 60 Vbeta and 13 Jbeta primers were used. The method was immunoSEQ multiplex PCR; TCRdb's version includes in-frame clones alone and lacks a portion of them. Of 100,000 to 150,000 clones detected, approximately 75% appear once; the ten largest clones hold approximately 0.99%. V dropped 4 bases and J dropped 0 bases, with 7 bases sitting between them. Germline V gives CDR1 WSHSY, CDR2 SAAADI. This CDR3 comprises 14 residues. The chain links TRBV10-2 to TRBJ1-3; D not resolved. Sequences were obtained from PBMCs. This clonotype originated in a male donor in good health and CMV-seronegative. CDR3 sequence (DNA): TGCGCCAGCAGTGTCGACTCCTCTGGAAACACCATATATTTT. Protein: CASSVDSSGNTIYF.